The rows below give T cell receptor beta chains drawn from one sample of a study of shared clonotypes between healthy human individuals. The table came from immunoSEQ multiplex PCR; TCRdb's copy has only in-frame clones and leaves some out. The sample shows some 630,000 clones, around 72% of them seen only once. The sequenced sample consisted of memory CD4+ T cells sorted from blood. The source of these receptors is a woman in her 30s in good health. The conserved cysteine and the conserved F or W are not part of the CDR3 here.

CDR3 protein: SVVLAGLETQY
V gene: TRBV29-1

CDR3 protein: ASSLLAGSNEQF
V gene: TRBV6-5

CDR3 protein: ASSPAGDQPQH
V gene: TRBV18

CDR3 protein: ASSQDQGAPGQGGQPQH
V gene: TRBV4-2

CDR3 protein: ASSVAGESNEQF
V gene: TRBV6-4

CDR3 protein: ASSLRVSGANVLT
V gene: TRBV11-2

CDR3 protein: ASNLIGTGRPGEQY
V gene: TRBV21-1

CDR3 protein: ASSKIRGDWGTEAF
V gene: TRBV19

CDR3 protein: ASSTTSGSREQY
V gene: TRBV5-4

CDR3 protein: ASSPQGARREKLF
V gene: TRBV27

CDR3 protein: AWSSLGGYT
V gene: TRBV30

CDR3 protein: ASSLYRNTGELF
V gene: TRBV28

CDR3 protein: ASGRRTLNTEAF
V gene: TRBV5-6

CDR3 protein: ASSPKSGAGELF
V gene: TRBV7-6

CDR3 protein: ASSLPTGGEETQY
V gene: TRBV5-1

CDR3 protein: ASSLSFGDPSYEQY
V gene: TRBV5-1

CDR3 protein: AAGGNTEAF
V gene: TRBV7-9